Following are 20 T cell receptor beta chains from one sample sequenced in a study of vaccination effects on CD4 cells after COVID-19. Sequencing was preceded by expansion of antigen-specific CD4+ T cells with viral peptide pools in the ViraFEST assay. With more than 9 days of culture completed, CD4+ T cells were isolated. This person's SARS-CoV-2 infection, confirmed by PCR, occurred between March and December 2020. Measured with immunoSEQ multiplex PCR; TCRdb has only the in-frame clones, and not every one. The sample holds 35,000 to 55,000 clones, about three quarters seen once. The antigens of these receptors remain unknown. The source material was CD4+ T cells from PBMCs cultured with a peptide pool, sampled before COVID-19 vaccination. All receptors derive from a human donor who had a prior SARS-CoV-2 infection.

The chain has TRBV6-5 and TRBJ1-6; tentatively, D is TRBD1 (6 bases). The germline V and J ends were trimmed by 5 bases and 6 bases, with 14 bases remaining between them. The length of the CDR3 is 15 residues. Germline CDR1 reads MNHEY; CDR2 reads SVGAGI. The CDR3 DNA sequence: TGTGCCAGCAGTATCAACAGGGCATTTAATTCACCCCTCCACTTT. Its protein product is CASSINRAFNSPLHF.

The chain has TRBV3-1 (or the pseudogene TRBV3-2) and TRBJ2-2; D possibly corresponds to TRBD2 (6 bases). The CDR3 runs to 16 residues. Trimming cost V 3 bases and J 5 bases, with 16 bases left between them. The germline gives CDR1 LGHDT, CDR2 YNNKEL (reference sequence). The CDR3 reads CASSHDPNSGTGELFF. In DNA, the CDR3 is TGTGCCAGCAGCCATGATCCTAACAGCGGGACCGGGGAGCTGTTTTTT.

The rearrangement links TRBV30 to TRBJ2-5; no clear D. The germline V gene has CDR1 GTSNPN and CDR2 SVGIG (reference sequence). The CDR3 loop spans 16 amino acids. Trimming cost V 0 bases and J 5 bases, with 19 bases left between them. The CDR3 here is CAWSVRVVGRTETQYF. In DNA, the CDR3 is TGTGCCTGGAGTGTAAGGGTCGTGGGCCGCACGGAGACCCAGTACTTC.

The V gene is TRBV9, the J gene TRBJ1-3; D gene unclear. Deletions cut 0 bases from V and 0 bases from J, with 10 bases between. Germline assignment: CDR1 SGDLS and CDR2 YYNGEE. CDR3 length: 16 residues. DNA of the CDR3: TGTGCCAGCAGCGTAGGTCCCGGGAGCTCTGGAAACACCATATATTTT. It translates to CASSVGPGSSGNTIYF.

This clone was recorded once. The chain uses TRBV3-1 (or the pseudogene TRBV3-2) and TRBJ2-1, with 13 nucleotides matching TRBD2. From germline, CDR1 is LGHDT and CDR2 YNNKEL (reference sequence). V lost 0 bases and J lost 8; bases outside the gene matches: 7. This CDR3 comprises 17 residues. The CDR3 bases are TGTGCCAGCAGCCAAGATTCGGGACTAGCGGGAAGAGATGAGCAGTTCTTC. Its protein product is CASSQDSGLAGRDEQFF.

The chain employs TRBV7-2 and TRBJ1-1; D remains unclear. The germline V gene encodes CDR1 SGHTA and CDR2 FQGNSA. There are 14 residues in the CDR3. Trimming took off 7 bases at V and 5 bases at J, with 17 bases between the two ends. Here the CDR3 reads CASTARGLGTEAFF. The CDR3 DNA sequence: TGTGCCAGCACCGCGCGTGGACTCGGAACTGAAGCTTTCTTT.

V gene TRBV7-3 combines with J gene TRBJ2-1, with D maybe TRBD1 (6 bases). Germline CDR1 SGHTA, CDR2 FQGTGA. The CDR3 loop spans 16 amino acids. Trimming cost V 2 bases and J 6 bases, with 17 bases left between them. CDR3 sequence (DNA): TGTGCCAGCAGCTTAGGTTCCGGCAGGGGCTCCAATGAGCAGTTCTTC. Translation: CASSLGSGRGSNEQFF.

The rearrangement links TRBV5-1 to TRBJ1-1, with D tentatively TRBD1 (5 bases). Germline V gives CDR1 SGHRS, CDR2 YFSETQ. V dropped 3 bases and J dropped 2 bases, with 17 bases sitting between them. There are 16 residues in the CDR3. The CDR3 reads CASSSDRGLSNTEAFF. The CDR3 region has the DNA TGCGCCAGCAGCTCTGACCGGGGACTGAGTAACACTGAAGCTTTCTTT. Full variable domain (rest looked up from reference TRBV5-1 and TRBJ1-1): KAGVTQTPRYLIKTRGQQVTLSCSPISGHRSVSWYQQTPGQGLQFLFEYFSETQRNKGNFPGRFSGRQFSNSRSEMNVSTLELGDSALYLCASSSDRGLSNTEAFFGQGTRLTVV.

The chain joins TRBV6-1 to TRBJ1-1; a possible D gene is TRBD1 (5 bases). V lost 0 bases to trimming and J lost 1 base, with 15 bases between them. The CDR3 is 17 amino acids. From germline, CDR1 is MNHNS and CDR2 SASEGT. In DNA, the CDR3 is TGTGCCAGCAGTGAAGCCTGGACCGACAGAGCGAACACTGAAGCTTTCTTT. This encodes CASSEAWTDRANTEAFF.

The V and J genes are TRBV12-3 or TRBV12-4 and TRBJ2-5, with D possibly matching TRBD1 (6 bases). The CDR3 has 13 residues. The ends were cut back, 6 bases at V and 5 bases at J, with 13 bases in the middle. The CDR3 DNA is TGTGCCAGCAGAGAGCAGGGGCGGGAGACCCAGTACTTC. Its translation is CASREQGRETQYF.

The CDR3 DNA follows: TGTGCCAGCTCACCCACCCTCGGCCGGGCCCTGGAACGGAATGGCTACACCTTC. Translation gives CASSPTLGRALERNGYTF. V and J are TRBV18 and TRBJ1-2; no clear D gene. Trimming removed 3 bases at V and 6 bases at J, with 26 bases between. The germline gives CDR1 KGHSH, CDR2 LQKENI. The CDR3 contains 18 residues.

The genes are TRBV7-9 and TRBJ1-1, with D possibly TRBD1 on 6 matching bases. This CDR3 is 13 amino acids long. The V and J ends lost 5 bases and 5 bases respectively, with 12 bases between them. CDR1 and CDR2 from the germline V gene are SEHNR and FQNEAQ (reference sequence). This CDR3 is CASSRQVRTEAFF. DNA of the CDR3: TGTGCCAGCAGCCGACAGGTGCGAACTGAAGCTTTCTTT.

The chain recombines TRBV7-2 with TRBJ2-3; D remains ambiguous. The V gene lost 2 bases and the J gene lost 4 bases, with 7 bases spanning the gap. CDR1 and CDR2 (germline): SGHTA, FQGNSA. This CDR3 has 13 amino acids. Here the CDR3 reads CASSLRHPDTQYF. CDR3 bases: TGTGCCAGCAGCTTACGACACCCAGATACGCAGTATTTT.

This rearrangement joins TRBV20-1 to TRBJ2-7; D gene ambiguous. V lost 3 bases to trimming and J lost 4 bases, with 13 bases between them. Germline values: CDR1 DFQATT, CDR2 SNEGSKA (reference sequence). This CDR3 has 13 amino acids. CDR3 sequence (DNA): TGCAGTGCTAGTGGCCCCCGGATTTACGAGCAGTACTTC. Protein product: CSASGPRIYEQYF.

The chain joins TRBV6-2 or TRBV6-3 to TRBJ2-7; possibly TRBD1 for D (6 bases). Germline CDR1 and CDR2: MNHEY and SVGEGT. CDR3 length equals 13 residues. Deletions cut 2 bases from V and 6 bases from J, with 11 bases between. Here the CDR3 reads CASSYNRAGEQYF. The CDR3 bases are TGTGCCAGCAGTTACAACAGGGCTGGCGAGCAGTACTTC.

V is TRBV9 and J is TRBJ2-2; the match to TRBD2 covers 7 bases. Trimming at V came to 2 bases and at J to 6 bases, leaving 10 bases not matched to a gene. CDR3 length: 16 amino acids. Germline V gene data show CDR1 as SGDLS and CDR2 as YYNGEE. CDR3 coding DNA: TGTGCCAGCAGCGTCGCAAGCGGGATCCGGGCCGGGGAGCTGTTTTTT. Translated, it gives CASSVASGIRAGELFF.

The rearrangement uses TRBV15 and TRBJ2-3, with 12 positions matching TRBD2. The germline CDR1 and CDR2 sequences are LNHNV and YYDKDF (reference sequence). This CDR3 contains 16 residues. V gave up 3 bases and J gave up 4 bases; unmatched junction bases: 5. CDR3 nucleotides: TGTGCCACCAGCAGGGAACTAGCGGGGGGCGCAGATACGCAGTATTTT. It encodes CATSRELAGGADTQYF.

This sequence joins TRBV11-1 and TRBJ2-7, with D possibly TRBD2 on 5 matching bases. In germline, CDR1 is SGHAT, CDR2 FQDESV (reference sequence). Trimming removed 1 base at V and 2 bases at J, with 12 bases between. This CDR3 spans 15 amino acids. CDR3: CASSLESGYTYEQYF. CDR3 sequence (DNA): TGTGCCAGCAGCTTAGAGAGCGGATACACCTACGAGCAGTACTTC.

The J gene is TRBJ1-2, the V gene TRBV30; tentatively, D is TRBD1 (6 bases). This CDR3 region has 12 residues. CDR1 and CDR2 (germline): GTSNPN, SVGIG (reference sequence). Between the trimmed V and J ends, which lost 5 bases and 2 bases, there was a span of 9 bases. The CDR3 reads CAWGQINYGYTF. The DNA of the CDR3 is TGTGCCTGGGGACAGATAAACTATGGCTACACCTTC.

This chain links TRBV3-1 (or the pseudogene TRBV3-2) with TRBJ2-1; 10 nucleotides line up with TRBD2. Per the germline V gene, CDR1 is LGHDT and CDR2 is YNNKEL (reference sequence). The CDR3 contains 13 residues. Germline trimming cut 3 bases from V and 13 bases from J; bases unmatched to any gene: 6. In DNA form, the CDR3 reads TGTGCCAGCAGCCAGGGGACTAGCGACGTTCAGTTCTTC. It translates to CASSQGTSDVQFF.